This T cell receptor (beta chain) is from a study of CD8+ T cells in alopecia areata. This CDR3 has 14 residues. V was trimmed by 6 bases and J by 6 bases, leaving 14 bases between them. CDR1 and CDR2 (germline): LNHDA, SQIVND (reference sequence). Reverse transcribed after extraction, RNA yielded cDNA as the sequencing template. Profiling relied on immunoSEQ multiplex PCR, and the TCRdb table lists in-frame clones only, not all of them. The table has about 150,000 clones, 55% seen once. This clone was seen a few times. This clonotype originated in a human donor in good health. The sequenced material came from CD4+ T cells sorted from blood. The chain recombines TRBV19 with TRBJ1-4; TRBD1 might be the D (5 bases). CDR3 bases: TGTGCCAGTAGCATCGGGACGGGTGATGAAAAACTGTTTTTT. Its protein is CASSIGTGDEKLFF.